This T cell receptor beta chain was captured in a study of PD-1 blockade in classical Hodgkin lymphoma. Study-level points and caveats: Whatever underlies the repertoire differences (possibly disease activity or prior therapy) remains undefined. Newly diagnosed patients had baseline TCR diversity that was reportedly lower than that of healthy donors.

The time point was: newly diagnosed, previously untreated cHL patient sample. The study purified CD4+ T cells from thawed PBMCs using magnetic negative selection. Serving as comparison were PBMCs from newly diagnosed, untreated classical Hodgkin lymphoma, which were sequenced alongside the relapsed/refractory trial patients. Using immunoSEQ multiplex PCR, the repertoire was profiled, and TCRdb retains in-frame clones only, with some absent. Of 20,000 or so clones in the sample, approximately 89% were seen once. To note about this clone: Its antigen is undetermined.

The CDR3 runs to 15 residues. Deletions cut 1 base from V and 6 bases from J, with 13 bases between. Germline V lookup: CDR1 LGHNA, CDR2 YSLEER. The sequenced sample was CD4+ T cells from blood. V is TRBV4-3 and J is TRBJ1-5; maybe TRBD1 (6 bases). This TCR came from a human donor with classical Hodgkin lymphoma. The CDR3 DNA is TGCGCCAGCAGCCAAGGCACAGGGCTTAGTCAGCCCCAGCATTTT. Its protein product is CASSQGTGLSQPQHF.